This record covers a single T cell receptor (beta chain). Additional DNA sequences in this sample encode the identical CDR3. The time point: pre-treatment sample, taken before nivolumab and TIL therapy. This sample is part of a study of TIL therapy for anti-PD-1-resistant metastatic lung cancer. The libraries were made with immunoSEQ v3. Produced via immunoSEQ multiplex PCR; TCRdb's table is partial and in-frame only. The sample has more than 45,000 clones, around 67% seen once. The V gene lost 0 bases and the J gene lost 5 bases, with 11 bases spanning the gap. Germline lookup yields CDR1 SGHTA and CDR2 FQGNSA. CDR3 length equals 14 residues.

Sequencing was performed on blood, taken at baseline. The chain links TRBV7-2 to TRBJ2-7, with no clear D. The sequence derives from a person aged 25 to 85 with non-small cell lung cancer. The CDR3 sequence: CASSLAPASDEQYF. The CDR3 nucleotides read TGTGCCAGCAGCTTAGCGCCGGCATCCGACGAGCAGTACTTC.